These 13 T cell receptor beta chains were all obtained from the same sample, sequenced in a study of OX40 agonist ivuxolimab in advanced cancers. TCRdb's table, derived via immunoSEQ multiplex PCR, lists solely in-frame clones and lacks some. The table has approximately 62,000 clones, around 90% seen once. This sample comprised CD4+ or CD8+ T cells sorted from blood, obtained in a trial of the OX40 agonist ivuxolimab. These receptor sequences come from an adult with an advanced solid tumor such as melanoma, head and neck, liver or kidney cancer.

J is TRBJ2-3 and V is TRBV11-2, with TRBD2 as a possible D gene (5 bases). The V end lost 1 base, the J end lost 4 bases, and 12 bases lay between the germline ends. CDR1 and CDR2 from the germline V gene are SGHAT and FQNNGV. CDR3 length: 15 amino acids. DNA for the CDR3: TGTGCCAGCAGCTTAGGGTCTAGCCCGTCAGATACGCAGTATTTT. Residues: CASSLGSSPSDTQYF. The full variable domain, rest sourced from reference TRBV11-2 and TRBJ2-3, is EAGVAQSPRYKIIEKRQSVAFWCNPISGHATLYWYQQILGQGPKLLIQFQNNGVVDDSQLPKDRFSAERLKGVDSTLKIQPAKLEDSAVYLCASSLGSSPSDTQYFGPGTRLTVL.

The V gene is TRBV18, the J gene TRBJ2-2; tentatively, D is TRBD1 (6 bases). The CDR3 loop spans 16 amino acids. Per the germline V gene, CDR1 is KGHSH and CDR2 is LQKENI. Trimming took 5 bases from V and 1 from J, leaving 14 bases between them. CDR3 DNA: TGTGCCAGCTCAACATCGGGACATAGGAACACCGGGGAGCTGTTTTTT. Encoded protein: CASSTSGHRNTGELFF. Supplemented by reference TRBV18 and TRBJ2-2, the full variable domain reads NAGVMQNPRHLVRRRGQEARLRCSPMKGHSHVYWYRQLPEEGLKFMVYLQKENIIDESGMPKERFSAEFPKEGPSILRIQQVVRGDSAAYFCASSTSGHRNTGELFFGEGSRLTVL.

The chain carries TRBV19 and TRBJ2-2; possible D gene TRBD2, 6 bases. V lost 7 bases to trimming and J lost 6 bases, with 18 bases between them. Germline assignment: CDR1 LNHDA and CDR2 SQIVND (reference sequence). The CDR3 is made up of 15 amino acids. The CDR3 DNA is TGTGCCAGTATCCCTCGGTGGGGGGAGGCCGGGGAGCTGTTTTTT. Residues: CASIPRWGEAGELFF.

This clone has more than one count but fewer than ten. Here the CDR3 DNA reads TGTGCCAGCAGCCTAGAGAGAGACAATGAGCAGTTCTTC. Its protein is CASSLERDNEQFF. The chain joins TRBV7-9 to TRBJ2-1; the D is unclear. Looked up from germline, CDR1 is SEHNR and CDR2 is FQNEAQ (reference sequence). Between the trimmed V and J ends, which lost 5 bases and 5 bases, there was a span of 10 bases. The CDR3 totals 13 residues.

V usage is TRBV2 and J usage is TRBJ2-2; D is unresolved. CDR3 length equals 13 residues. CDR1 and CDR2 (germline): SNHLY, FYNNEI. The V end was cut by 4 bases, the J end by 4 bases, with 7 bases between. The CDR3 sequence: CASSVAGTGELFF. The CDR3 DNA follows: TGTGCCAGCAGTGTGGCCGGCACCGGGGAGCTGTTTTTT. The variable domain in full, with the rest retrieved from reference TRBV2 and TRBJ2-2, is EPEVTQTPSHQVTQMGQEVILRCVPISNHLYFYWYRQILGQKVEFLVSFYNNEISEKSEIFDDQFSVERPDGSNFTLKIRSTKLEDSAMYFCASSVAGTGELFFGEGSRLTVL.

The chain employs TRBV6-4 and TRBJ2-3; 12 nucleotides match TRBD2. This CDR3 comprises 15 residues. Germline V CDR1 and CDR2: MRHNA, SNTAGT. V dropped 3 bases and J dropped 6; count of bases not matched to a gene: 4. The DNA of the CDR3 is TGTGCCAGCAGTGAACTAGCGGGAGGACGGGATACGCAGTATTTT. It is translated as CASSELAGGRDTQYF.

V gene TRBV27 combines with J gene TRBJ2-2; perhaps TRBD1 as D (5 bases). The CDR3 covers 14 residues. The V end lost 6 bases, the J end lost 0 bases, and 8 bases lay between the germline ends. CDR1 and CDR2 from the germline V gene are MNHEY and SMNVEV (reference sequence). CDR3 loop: CASSQGPNTGELFF. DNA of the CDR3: TGTGCCAGCAGCCAGGGTCCGAACACCGGGGAGCTGTTTTTT.

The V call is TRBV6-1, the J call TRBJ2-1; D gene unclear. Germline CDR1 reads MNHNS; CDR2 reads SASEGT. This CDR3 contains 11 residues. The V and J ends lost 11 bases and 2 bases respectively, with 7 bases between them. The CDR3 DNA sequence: TGTGCCGGCGGCACCTACAATGAGCAGTTCTTC. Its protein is CAGGTYNEQFF.

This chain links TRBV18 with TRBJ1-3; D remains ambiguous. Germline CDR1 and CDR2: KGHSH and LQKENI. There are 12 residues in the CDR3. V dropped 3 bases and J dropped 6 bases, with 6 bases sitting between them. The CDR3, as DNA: TGTGCCAGCTCACCGGGCCCAAACACCATATATTTT. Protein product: CASSPGPNTIYF.

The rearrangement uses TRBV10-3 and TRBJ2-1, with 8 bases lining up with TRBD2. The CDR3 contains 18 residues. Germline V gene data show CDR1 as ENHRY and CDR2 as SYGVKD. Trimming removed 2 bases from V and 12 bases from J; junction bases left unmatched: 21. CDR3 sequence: CAISEVGGVPYSREGQFF. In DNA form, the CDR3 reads TGTGCCATCAGTGAGGTCGGGGGGGTGCCGTATTCGAGAGAGGGGCAGTTCTTC.

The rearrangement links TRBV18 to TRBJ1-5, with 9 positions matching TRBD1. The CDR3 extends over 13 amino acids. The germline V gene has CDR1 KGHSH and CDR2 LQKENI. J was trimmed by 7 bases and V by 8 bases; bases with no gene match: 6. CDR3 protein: CASGGQGQQPQHF. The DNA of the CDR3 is TGTGCCAGCGGGGGACAGGGTCAACAGCCCCAGCATTTT.

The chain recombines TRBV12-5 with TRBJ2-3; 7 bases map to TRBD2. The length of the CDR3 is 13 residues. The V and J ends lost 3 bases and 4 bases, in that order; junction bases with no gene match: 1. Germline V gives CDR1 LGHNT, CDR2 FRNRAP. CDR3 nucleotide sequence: TGTGCTAGTGGTTTACGGGGGGCAGATACGCAGTATTTT. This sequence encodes CASGLRGADTQYF.

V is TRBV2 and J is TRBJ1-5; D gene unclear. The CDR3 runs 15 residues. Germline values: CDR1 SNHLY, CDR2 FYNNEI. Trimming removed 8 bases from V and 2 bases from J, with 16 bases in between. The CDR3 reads CASRTAPGGNQPQHF. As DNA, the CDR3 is TGTGCCAGCCGTACCGCTCCTGGGGGCAATCAGCCCCAGCATTTT.